This T cell receptor (beta chain) was captured by sequencing in a study of blood T cell repertoires in COVID-19. Study in general: Sites across the United States, Italy and Spain contributed samples from acute and convalescent COVID-19.

As handled by the study authors: From reference gene primer amplification, estimates of nucleated cell counts were derived. The protocol was immunoSEQ multiplex PCR, while the TCRdb copy is restricted to in-frame clones and leaves out a portion. The V and J calls and clone size come from that table; D and trimming were worked out from the DNA. The table records about 33,000 clones, 88% of them present only once. CDR3 length: 16 residues. Germline CDR1 and CDR2: SGHAT and FQNNGV. After removal of 1 base from V and 4 bases from J, the junction contained 5 bases not matched to a gene. This receptor was identified in a human donor in a cohort sampled during active COVID-19. The specimen was peripheral blood. The V and J genes are TRBV11-2 and TRBJ2-5; 11 nucleotides match TRBD2. This CDR3 reads CASSLVLLAGGETQYF. CDR3 bases: TGTGCCAGCAGCTTAGTTCTTCTAGCGGGGGGAGAGACCCAGTACTTC.